These 5 T cell receptor beta chains originate from one sample sequenced in a study of OX40 agonist ivuxolimab in advanced cancers. TCRdb's table, derived via immunoSEQ multiplex PCR, lists solely in-frame clones and lacks some. Among about 64,000 clones, around 84% were seen once, and the ten largest hold less than 3.5%. The specimen was CD4+ or CD8+ T cells sorted from blood, collected in a trial of the OX40 agonist ivuxolimab. All receptors derive from an adult with an advanced solid tumor such as melanoma, head and neck, liver or kidney cancer.

This clone was found a few times. V usage is TRBV5-1 and J usage is TRBJ2-3, with D unclear. The germline V gene has CDR1 SGHRS and CDR2 YFSETQ. The V end lost 1 base, the J end lost 1 base, and 4 bases lay between the germline ends. CDR3 length: 13 amino acids. The CDR3 DNA follows: TGCGCCAGCAGCTTGAAAGGCACAGATACGCAGTATTTT. As protein: CASSLKGTDTQYF.

CDR3 in amino acids: CASSGSGRAGSSYEQYF. CDR3 sequence (DNA): TGTGCCAGCTCGGGGAGCGGGAGGGCCGGGAGCTCCTACGAGCAGTACTTC. The rearrangement joins TRBV18 to TRBJ2-7, with 10 bases lining up with TRBD2. V lost 6 bases to trimming and J lost 0 bases; unmatched junction nucleotides: 11. CDR1 is KGHSH, CDR2 LQKENI, per germline. This CDR3 is built from 17 residues.

Only a few counts were recorded for this clone. This rearrangement joins TRBV5-1 to TRBJ2-2; D is perhaps TRBD1 or TRBD2 (5 bases each). This CDR3 is 13 amino acids long. Looked up from germline, CDR1 is SGHRS and CDR2 is YFSETQ. V was pared by 4 bases and J by 7 bases, with 11 bases between. CDR3 residues: CASSPPGGGELFF. CDR3 in DNA: TGCGCCAGCAGCCCGCCTGGGGGCGGGGAGCTGTTTTTT.

V and J are TRBV5-1 and TRBJ1-3; TRBD1 aligns across 11 bases. The CDR3 contains 18 residues. V lost 2 bases and J lost 3; bases outside the gene matches: 10. The V gene's germline CDR1 is SGHRS and CDR2 YFSETQ. The DNA for the CDR3 is TGCGCCAGCAGCTTTCTTGGAGGACAGGGGGCCGGTGGAAACACCATATATTTT. The encoded protein is CASSFLGGQGAGGNTIYF. The full variable domain, its missing parts supplied by reference TRBV5-1 and TRBJ1-3, is KAGVTQTPRYLIKTRGQQVTLSCSPISGHRSVSWYQQTPGQGLQFLFEYFSETQRNKGNFPGRFSGRQFSNSRSEMNVSTLELGDSALYLCASSFLGGQGAGGNTIYFGEGSWLTVV.

V usage is TRBV6-1 and J usage is TRBJ2-3, with D possibly matching TRBD1 (6 bases). The V end was cut by 3 bases, the J end by 5 bases, with 18 bases between. Germline assignment: CDR1 MNHNS and CDR2 SASEGT. The CDR3 is 16 residues long. Here the CDR3 reads CASSDQDSRDLDTQYF. The CDR3 DNA reads TGTGCCAGCAGTGATCAGGACAGCCGAGATCTAGATACGCAGTATTTT.